Following are 32 T cell receptor beta chains from one sample sequenced in a study of CD8 T cells in ankylosing spondylitis. TCRdb re-called the 5' RACE reads through MiXCR, storing one row per CDR3 protein. The sample holds approximately 300,000 distinct CDR3 sequences; around 20% are singletons and the top ten take 7.5% to 9.5%. Sequencing input: blood, either unsorted or a sorted T cell fraction (not recorded which). The receptors originated from a male donor with ankylosing spondylitis or in good health (not recorded which).

This clonotype was detected ten times or more. This chain uses TRBV20-1 with TRBJ2-3; TRBD1 matches 9 bases. Germline loops: CDR1 DFQATT, CDR2 SNEGSKA (reference sequence). Unmatched junction bases numbered 6, after V lost 6 bases and J lost 2 bases. This CDR3 comprises 14 residues. In DNA, the CDR3 is TGCAGTGCGATGACAGGGGGTATCACAGATACGCAGTATTTT. It codes for CSAMTGGITDTQYF.

This clonotype showed up just a few times. V gene TRBV7-3 combines with J gene TRBJ2-4, with D possibly TRBD2 on 5 matching bases. The CDR3 is 13 amino acids. Trimming removed 5 bases at V and 6 bases at J, with 11 bases between. Germline CDR1 is SGHTA and CDR2 is FQGTGA. CDR3 sequence (DNA): TGTGCCAGCAGCCCCCAGAGCGGAAACATTCAGTACTTC. Protein: CASSPQSGNIQYF.

The table lists this clonotype with a few counts. This chain uses TRBV20-1 with TRBJ2-3; the D gene could be TRBD1 or TRBD2 (5 bases each). V was trimmed by 6 bases and J by 2 bases, leaving 18 bases between them. This CDR3 region has 15 residues. Germline V gene lookup returns CDR1 DFQATT and CDR2 SNEGSKA (reference sequence). CDR3 residues: CSALPRDGYTDTQYF. The CDR3 bases are TGCAGTGCCTTGCCCCGGGACGGATACACAGATACGCAGTATTTT.

The chain links TRBV29-1 to TRBJ1-5; tentative D call: TRBD1 (5 bases). With 6 bases removed from V and 4 bases from J, the gap between germline ends came to 13 bases. The germline gives CDR1 SQVTM, CDR2 ANQGSEA. The CDR3 has 13 amino acids. The CDR3 loop is CSVSGAGNQPQHF. The DNA of the CDR3 is TGCAGCGTGTCTGGGGCGGGGAATCAGCCCCAGCATTTT.

This clonotype appeared a few times. The chain has TRBV6-2 or TRBV6-3 and TRBJ2-5; D is uncertain. The CDR3 has 11 amino acids. In germline, CDR1 is MNHEY, CDR2 SVGEGT. V lost 7 bases and J lost 7, with 10 bases in between. CDR3: CASKEKGTQYF. The CDR3 DNA is TGTGCCAGCAAAGAGAAGGGGACCCAGTACTTC.

The chain is built from TRBV12-3 or TRBV12-4 and TRBJ1-5; possible D gene TRBD1, 5 bases. There are 15 residues in the CDR3. V was clipped by 6 bases and J by 4 bases, with 16 bases between them. The CDR3 region has the DNA TGTGCCAGCAGCCCCGGGGGGACGGGGAATCAGCCCCAGCATTTT. Encoded protein: CASSPGGTGNQPQHF.

This clonotype was observed a handful of times. The rearrangement links TRBV12-3 or TRBV12-4 to TRBJ1-4; 8 bases match TRBD1. V dropped 8 bases and J dropped 5; count of bases not matched to a gene: 13. The CDR3 runs 16 residues. This CDR3 is CASRRSSGQENEKLFF. The DNA of the CDR3 is TGTGCCAGCCGGCGTTCCTCGGGACAGGAAAATGAAAAACTGTTTTTT.

This chain uses TRBV7-8 with TRBJ1-2; the D is unclear. The CDR3 spans 13 residues. The germline gives CDR1 SGHVS, CDR2 FQNEAQ. V was clipped by 5 bases and J by 3 bases, with 10 bases between them. CDR3 nucleotides: TGTGCCAGCAGCATAGGGAGCGACTATGGCTACACCTTC. Its translation: CASSIGSDYGYTF.

This clonotype was counted ten times or more. V gene TRBV20-1 combines with J gene TRBJ2-1; D may correspond to TRBD1 or TRBD2 (5 bases each). Deletions cut 0 bases from V and 6 bases from J, with 6 bases between. CDR3 size: 12 residues. The germline gives CDR1 DFQATT, CDR2 SNEGSKA (reference sequence). This CDR3 is CSAREGTNEQFF. DNA of the CDR3: TGCAGTGCTAGAGAAGGGACCAATGAGCAGTTCTTC.

The CDR3 here is CASSLMGTGYTF. DNA of the CDR3: TGTGCCAGCAGCTTGATGGGGACGGGCTACACCTTC. This chain joins TRBV5-6 and TRBJ1-2; D may be TRBD1 (5 bases). The CDR3 loop spans 12 amino acids. Germline V gives CDR1 SGHDT, CDR2 YYEEEE. V lost 1 base, J lost 8 bases, and 9 bases lay in between. Full variable domain (rest looked up from reference TRBV5-6 and TRBJ1-2): DAGVTQSPTHLIKTRGQQVTLRCSPKSGHDTVSWYQQALGQGPQFIFQYYEEEERQRGNFPDRFSGHQFPNYSSELNVNALLLGDSALYLCASSLMGTGYTFGSGTRLTVV.

This clonotype was detected a few times. The chain combines TRBV7-8 with TRBJ2-7; no reliable D call. Per the germline V gene, CDR1 is SGHVS and CDR2 is FQNEAQ. CDR3 length equals 13 residues. Between the trimmed V and J ends, which lost 0 bases and 6 bases, there was a span of 9 bases. CDR3 sequence (DNA): TGTGCCAGCAGCTTAGCGGAAGCATTCGAGCAGTACGTC. Translating it yields CASSLAEAFEQYV.

The chain has TRBV20-1 and TRBJ2-1; D call uncertain. CDR3 size: 11 residues. Germline V gene sequence: CDR1 DFQATT, CDR2 SNEGSKA (reference sequence). Deletions cut 3 bases from V and 10 bases from J, with 10 bases between. Here the CDR3 DNA reads TGCAGTGCTAGGTCTTCTCGGGAGCAGTTCTTC. Translating gives CSARSSREQFF.

This clonotype was detected a few times. V is TRBV24-1 and J is TRBJ2-2; 7 bases match TRBD2. Germline assignment: CDR1 KGHDR and CDR2 SFDVKD. This CDR3 is 16 amino acids long. The V gene end was trimmed by 3 bases and the J gene end by 2 bases; junction bases not matched to a gene: 5. The CDR3 here is CATSDMASGNTGELFF. The DNA of the CDR3 is TGTGCCACCAGTGATATGGCTAGCGGAAACACCGGGGAGCTGTTTTTT.

CDR3 loop: CASRWNANTGELFF. As DNA, the CDR3 is TGTGCCAGCAGATGGAATGCGAACACCGGGGAGCTGTTTTTT. The chain uses TRBV12-3 or TRBV12-4 and TRBJ2-2; D is unclear. Deletions cut 6 bases from V and 0 bases from J, with 8 bases between. CDR3 length equals 14 residues.

The chain is built from TRBV7-9 and TRBJ1-1, with D hard to call. Germline CDR1 reads SEHNR; CDR2 reads FQNEAQ (reference sequence). The CDR3 has 14 residues. Trimming removed 0 bases from V and 10 bases from J, with 15 bases in between. CDR3 sequence reads: CASSLAEAARGAFF. Written as DNA, the CDR3 is TGTGCCAGCAGCTTAGCGGAAGCCGCCCGGGGAGCTTTCTTT.

V usage is TRBV7-9 and J usage is TRBJ2-2; possibly TRBD2 for D (5 bases). CDR1 and CDR2 from the germline V gene are SEHNR and FQNEAQ (reference sequence). V shed 7 bases and J shed 2 bases, with 17 bases lying between them. The length of the CDR3 is 16 residues. The CDR3 here is CASIEAGPGNTGELFF. CDR3 DNA sequence: TGTGCCAGCATCGAAGCCGGCCCGGGAAACACCGGGGAGCTGTTTTTT.

V usage is TRBV5-1 and J usage is TRBJ2-1, with 8 bases aligning to TRBD2. The CDR3 spans 15 residues. Trimming removed 6 bases from V and 10 bases from J; junction bases left unmatched: 15. The germline gives CDR1 SGHRS, CDR2 YFSETQ. The CDR3 here is CASKLAGGPRGEQFF. In nucleotides, the CDR3 is TGCGCCAGCAAGCTGGCGGGAGGTCCTAGGGGGGAGCAGTTCTTC.

The chain uses TRBV5-1 and TRBJ1-3; D unresolved. CDR1 and CDR2 (germline): SGHRS, YFSETQ. V shed 4 bases and J shed 2 bases, with 13 bases lying between them. This CDR3 contains 15 residues. The CDR3 sequence is CASSRGQPAGNTIYF. The DNA of the CDR3 is TGCGCCAGCAGCAGAGGCCAGCCGGCTGGAAACACCATATATTTT.

The chain is built from TRBV4-1 and TRBJ2-5, with 10 positions matching TRBD1. From germline, CDR1 is MGHRA and CDR2 YSYEKL. The ends lost 6 bases at V and 4 bases at J; junction bases unmatched: 8. This CDR3 has 15 amino acids. The CDR3 sequence: CASSNDRGLRETQYF. The CDR3 DNA is TGCGCCAGCAGTAACGACAGGGGGCTGAGAGAGACCCAGTACTTC.

The sample holds a few counts of this clonotype. The chain carries TRBV19 and TRBJ1-5, with a possible D match to TRBD1 (5 bases). Germline loops: CDR1 LNHDA, CDR2 SQIVND (reference sequence). This CDR3 has 12 residues. Trimming took off 7 bases at V and 11 bases at J, with 15 bases between the two ends. Here the CDR3 reads CASTDRRGAQHF. DNA of the CDR3: TGTGCCAGTACCGATAGAAGAGGGGCCCAGCATTTT.

V and J are TRBV20-1 and TRBJ2-3; 8 bases align to TRBD2. Germline V gene sequence: CDR1 DFQATT, CDR2 SNEGSKA (reference sequence). The V and J ends lost 3 bases and 3 bases, in that order; junction bases with no gene match: 5. The CDR3 is made up of 14 amino acids. DNA for the CDR3: TGCAGTGCTAGCCGGACTAGCCGGACAGATACGCAGTATTTT. The encoded protein is CSASRTSRTDTQYF.

At least ten counts were recorded for this clonotype. This sequence joins TRBV10-3 and TRBJ2-3; possible D gene TRBD2, 6 bases. V was clipped by 9 bases and J by 1 base, with 17 bases between them. Germline loops: CDR1 ENHRY, CDR2 SYGVKD. The CDR3 is 15 amino acids. Here the CDR3 reads CAIHPGAAGTDTQYF. As DNA, the CDR3 is TGTGCCATTCATCCGGGAGCGGCAGGCACAGATACGCAGTATTTT.

There are a few counts of this clonotype. The chain carries TRBV20-1 and TRBJ1-1; 10 positions match TRBD1. There are 15 residues in the CDR3. The germline V gene has CDR1 DFQATT and CDR2 SNEGSKA (reference sequence). J was trimmed by 0 bases and V by 6 bases; bases with no gene match: 7. In DNA form, the CDR3 reads TGCAGTGCCAGGACAGGGGGAAGAATGAACACTGAAGCTTTCTTT. As protein: CSARTGGRMNTEAFF.

The chain employs TRBV5-1 and TRBJ2-1; D possibly uses TRBD1 or TRBD2 (6 bases each). Trimming stripped 0 bases from V and 5 bases from J, with 12 bases between. Germline loops: CDR1 SGHRS, CDR2 YFSETQ. The CDR3 loop spans 15 amino acids. The CDR3 here is CASSLGGAFDNEQFF. The DNA for the CDR3 is TGCGCCAGCAGCTTGGGGGGGGCCTTTGACAATGAGCAGTTCTTC.

CDR3 region: CAWSDSPNQPQHF. The CDR3 DNA sequence: TGTGCCTGGAGTGACAGCCCCAATCAGCCCCAGCATTTT. J is TRBJ1-5 and V is TRBV30; no reliable D call. V dropped 1 base and J dropped 3 bases, with 7 bases sitting between them. Germline CDR1 GTSNPN, CDR2 SVGIG (reference sequence). This CDR3 spans 13 amino acids.

This chain links TRBV5-1 with TRBJ2-5; D unclear. The CDR3 has 15 amino acids. Germline CDR1 reads SGHRS; CDR2 reads YFSETQ. Deletions cut 4 bases from V and 0 bases from J, with 13 bases between. CDR3 DNA sequence: TGCGCCAGCAGCCCCACCATATATAACCAAGAGACCCAGTACTTC. Encoded protein: CASSPTIYNQETQYF.

This clonotype was detected a few times. The genes are TRBV12-3 or TRBV12-4 and TRBJ1-5, with D unresolved. This CDR3 is built from 12 residues. The ends were cut back, 5 bases at V and 9 bases at J, with 11 bases in the middle. The CDR3 coding sequence is TGTGCCAGCAGTCCTCCGTGGGGGCCCCAGCATTTT. Residues: CASSPPWGPQHF.

A few counts support this clonotype. The chain recombines TRBV6-1 with TRBJ1-4; D remains ambiguous. Trimming shortened V by 6 bases and J by 8 bases, and 13 bases separated the two germline ends. CDR3 size: 13 residues. Germline V gene sequence: CDR1 MNHNS, CDR2 SASEGT. CDR3: CASSAPGSEKLFF. The CDR3 nucleotides read TGTGCCAGCAGCGCACCTGGTAGCGAAAAACTGTTTTTT.

CDR3 DNA sequence: TGTGCCAGCAGTTACGGACAGGGGGCCGAGACCTACGAGCAGTACGTC. This encodes CASSYGQGAETYEQYV. The chain uses TRBV6-5 and TRBJ2-7, with TRBD1 identical over 11 bases. In germline, CDR1 is MNHEY, CDR2 SVGAGI. The CDR3 has 16 residues. V lost 2 bases and J lost 2; bases outside the gene matches: 5.

This rearrangement joins TRBV28 to TRBJ1-5, with a tentative D call TRBD1 (5 bases). The V gene's germline CDR1 is MDHEN and CDR2 SYDVKM. The CDR3 runs to 16 residues. V was clipped by 4 bases and J by 4 bases, with 17 bases between them. The CDR3 spells CASSSISRQGNQPQHF. The CDR3 DNA reads TGTGCCAGCAGTTCCATATCCCGCCAGGGTAATCAGCCCCAGCATTTT.

This clonotype was found many times. V and J are TRBV2 and TRBJ2-1; no clear D gene. Trimming took off 4 bases at V and 0 bases at J, with 7 bases between the two ends. Germline V gene lookup returns CDR1 SNHLY and CDR2 FYNNEI. This CDR3 has 14 amino acids. The chain's CDR3 is CASSVTSSYNEQFF. The CDR3 DNA follows: TGTGCCAGCAGTGTGACGAGCTCCTACAATGAGCAGTTCTTC.

With regard to this clonotype: Given the absence of the conserved phenylalanine or tryptophan at the CDR3 end, a read error is likely. This chain joins TRBV7-9 and TRBJ1-2; 11 nucleotides match TRBD1. The CDR3 is 15 amino acids. The ends lost 5 bases at V and 3 bases at J; junction bases unmatched: 5. Germline CDR1 is SEHNR and CDR2 is FQNEAQ (reference sequence). In nucleotides, the CDR3 is TGTGCCAGCAGCCCGGGGACAGGGGGTGACTATGGCTACACCCTC. Its translation: CASSPGTGGDYGYTL.